The entry below describes one T cell receptor beta chain. Its specificity is unknown. This CDR3 contains 15 residues. V dropped 0 bases and J dropped 2 bases, with 10 bases sitting between them. Germline lookup yields CDR1 MNHEY and CDR2 SVGAGI. Using RNA transcripts, the TCR beta CDR3 regions were amplified. First-round RT-PCR employed HTBI primers, with a second-round multiplex PCR after it. One entry per CDR3 protein results from TCRdb running MiXCR on the multiplex PCR reads. The sample records approximately 480,000 distinct CDR3 sequences, about an eighth being singletons. These data belong to a study of Graves' ophthalmopathy and Graves' hyperthyroidism. Pregnancy or lactation, uncontrolled infections and other autoimmune diseases were grounds for excluding patients. Isolation of PBMCs was performed using roughly 10 ml of fresh peripheral blood. Study results and caveats: Most expanded thyroid clonotypes above 0.001 frequency also appeared in blood.

This chain connects TRBV6-5 to TRBJ1-2, with no clear D. The TCR was taken from a woman aged 30 to 39 with Graves' ophthalmopathy. Sequencing used blood. The CDR3, as DNA: TGTGCCAGCAGTTACTCGATGAGCAAGAACTATGGCTACACCTTC. This gives the protein CASSYSMSKNYGYTF.